In its sample, the clone carrying this T cell receptor beta chain was seen many times. Its antigen is not known. The investigators amplified TCR beta CDR3 regions from RNA transcripts. TCR CDR3 underwent first-round RT-PCR with the HTBI primer set. TCRdb reprocessed the multiplex PCR reads via MiXCR and lists one record per CDR3 protein. The sample shows fewer than 550,000 distinct CDR3 sequences, approximately 14% of them seen only once. This sample was included in a study of T cells in Graves' hyperthyroidism and ophthalmopathy. Not enrolled were patients with uncontrolled infection, other autoimmune disease, pregnancy or lactation. Clinical symptoms, serum thyroxine, TRAb, thyroid ultrasound and orbital computed tomography established diagnosis. Points from the study as a whole: Peripheral blood also featured most of the thyroid clonotypes expanded above 0.001. In the analysis, a 13 V-J model separated ophthalmopathy from stable hyperthyroidism.

The CDR3 is 16 amino acids. Trimming removed 0 bases at V and 5 bases at J, with 14 bases between. The germline gives CDR1 LGHDT, CDR2 YNNKEL (reference sequence). The chain joins TRBV3-1 to TRBJ2-1; no clear D gene. The sequenced sample consisted of blood. The sequence derives from a woman aged 18-30 years with Graves' hyperthyroidism. The CDR3: CASSQDPTGSHNEQFF. CDR3 nucleotide sequence: TGTGCCAGCAGCCAAGACCCCACGGGTAGCCACAATGAGCAGTTCTTC.